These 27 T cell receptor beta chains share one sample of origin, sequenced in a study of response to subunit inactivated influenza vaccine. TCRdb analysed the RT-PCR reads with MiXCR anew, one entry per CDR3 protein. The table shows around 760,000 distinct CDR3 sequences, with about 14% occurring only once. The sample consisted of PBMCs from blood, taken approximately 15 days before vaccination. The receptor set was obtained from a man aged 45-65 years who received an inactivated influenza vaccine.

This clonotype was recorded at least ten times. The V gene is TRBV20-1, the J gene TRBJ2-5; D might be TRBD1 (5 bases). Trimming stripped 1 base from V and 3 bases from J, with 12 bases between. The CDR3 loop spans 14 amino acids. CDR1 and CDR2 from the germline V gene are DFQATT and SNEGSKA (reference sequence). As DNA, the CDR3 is TGCAGTGCTAGAGCAGGGCAGGGTAAAGAGACCCAGTACTTC. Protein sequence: CSARAGQGKETQYF.

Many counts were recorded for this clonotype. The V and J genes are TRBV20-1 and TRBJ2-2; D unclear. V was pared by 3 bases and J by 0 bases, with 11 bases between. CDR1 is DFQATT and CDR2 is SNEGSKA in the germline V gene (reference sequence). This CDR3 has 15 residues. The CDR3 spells CSARPRGPNTGELFF. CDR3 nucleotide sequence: TGCAGTGCTAGGCCCCGCGGACCGAACACCGGGGAGCTGTTTTTT.

CDR3 loop: CASSVLGPGEQFF. The CDR3 nucleotides are TGTGCCAGCAGCGTGCTGGGCCCGGGCGAGCAGTTCTTC. The chain combines TRBV9 with TRBJ2-1; D not certain. V shed 2 bases and J shed 10 bases, with 13 bases lying between them. CDR1 is SGDLS, CDR2 YYNGEE, per germline. This CDR3 spans 13 amino acids.

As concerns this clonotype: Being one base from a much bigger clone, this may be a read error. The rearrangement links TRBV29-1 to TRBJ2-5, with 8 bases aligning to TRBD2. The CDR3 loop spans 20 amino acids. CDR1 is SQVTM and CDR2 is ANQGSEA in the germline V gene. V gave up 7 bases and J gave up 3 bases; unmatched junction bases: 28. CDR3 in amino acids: CSEETAHGLALQYLKETQYF. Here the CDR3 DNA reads TGCAGCGAAGAGACAGCGCACGGACTAGCCCTCCAGTACCTCAAAGAGACCCAGTACTTC. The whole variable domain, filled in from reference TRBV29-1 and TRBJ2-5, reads SAVISQKPSRDICQRGTSLTIQCQVDSQVTMMFWYRQQPGQSLTLIATANQGSEATYESGFVIDKFPISRPNLTFSTLTVSNMSPEDSSIYLCSEETAHGLALQYLKETQYFGPGTRLLVL.

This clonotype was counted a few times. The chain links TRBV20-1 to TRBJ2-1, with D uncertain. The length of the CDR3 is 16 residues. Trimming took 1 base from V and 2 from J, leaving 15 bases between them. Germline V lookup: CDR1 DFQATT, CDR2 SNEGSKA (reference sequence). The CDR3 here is CSARGPLGAAYNEQFF. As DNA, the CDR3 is TGCAGTGCTAGAGGGCCACTTGGAGCCGCCTACAATGAGCAGTTCTTC.

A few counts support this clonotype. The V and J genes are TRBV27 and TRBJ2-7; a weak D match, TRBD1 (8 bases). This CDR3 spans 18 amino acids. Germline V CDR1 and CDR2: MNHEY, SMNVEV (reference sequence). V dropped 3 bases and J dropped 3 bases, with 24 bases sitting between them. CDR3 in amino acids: CASSLLRPWGGTGYEQYF. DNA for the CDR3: TGTGCCAGCAGTTTGCTACGGCCCTGGGGGGGGACAGGCTACGAGCAGTACTTC.

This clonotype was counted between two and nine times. The chain's CDR3 is CASSVSGRGYEQYF. The CDR3 bases are TGTGCCAGCAGTGTTAGCGGGAGGGGCTACGAGCAGTACTTC. The chain couples TRBV12-3 or TRBV12-4 to TRBJ2-7; 11 positions agree with TRBD2. The CDR3 loop spans 14 amino acids. V lost 5 bases and J lost 3; bases outside the gene matches: 3.

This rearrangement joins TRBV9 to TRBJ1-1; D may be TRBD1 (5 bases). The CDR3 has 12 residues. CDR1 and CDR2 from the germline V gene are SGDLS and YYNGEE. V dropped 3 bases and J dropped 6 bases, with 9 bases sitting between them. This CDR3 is CASSGQGAEAFF. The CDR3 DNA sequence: TGTGCCAGCAGCGGGCAGGGTGCTGAAGCTTTCTTT. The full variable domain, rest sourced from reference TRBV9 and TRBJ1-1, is DSGVTQTPKHLITATGQRVTLRCSPRSGDLSVYWYQQSLDQGLQFLIQYYNGEERAKGNILERFSAQQFPDLHSELNLSSLELGDSALYFCASSGQGAEAFFGQGTRLTVV.

CDR3 region: CASSKGQRDFYEQYF. As DNA, the CDR3 is TGCGCCAGCAGCAAGGGACAGCGCGATTTCTACGAGCAGTACTTC. V gene TRBV5-1 combines with J gene TRBJ2-7; 7 bases match TRBD1. This CDR3 is built from 15 residues. Per the germline V gene, CDR1 is SGHRS and CDR2 is YFSETQ. With V trimmed by 4 bases and J by 3 bases, 10 bases remained unmatched.

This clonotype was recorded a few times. The CDR3 region has the DNA TGTGCCAGCAGCCCCCAATCAGGTGGGGATCGCTATGGCTACACCTTC. It translates to CASSPQSGGDRYGYTF. This sequence joins TRBV3-1 and TRBJ1-2, with no clear D. CDR3 length equals 16 residues. Per germline, CDR1 LGHDT and CDR2 YNNKEL (reference sequence). With 4 bases removed from V and 4 bases from J, the gap between germline ends came to 19 bases. Complete variable domain (other parts from reference TRBV3-1 and TRBJ1-2): DTAVSQTPKYLVTQMGNDKSIKCEQNLGHDTMYWYKQDSKKFLKIMFSYNNKELIINETVPNRFSPKSPDKAHLNLHINSLELGDSAVYFCASSPQSGGDRYGYTFGSGTRLTVV.

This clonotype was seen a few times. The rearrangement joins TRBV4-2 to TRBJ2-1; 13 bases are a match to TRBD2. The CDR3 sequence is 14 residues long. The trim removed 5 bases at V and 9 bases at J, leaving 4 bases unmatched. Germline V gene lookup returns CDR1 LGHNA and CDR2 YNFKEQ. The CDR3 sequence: CASSTSGGAIEQFF. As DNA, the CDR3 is TGTGCCAGCAGCACTAGCGGGGGGGCCATTGAGCAGTTCTTC.

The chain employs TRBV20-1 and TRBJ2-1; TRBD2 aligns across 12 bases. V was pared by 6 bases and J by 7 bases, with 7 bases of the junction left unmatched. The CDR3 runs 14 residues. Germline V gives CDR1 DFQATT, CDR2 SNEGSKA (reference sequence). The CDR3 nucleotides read TGCAGTGCAAGGACTAGCGGGAAAACGAATGAGCAGTTCTTC. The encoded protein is CSARTSGKTNEQFF.

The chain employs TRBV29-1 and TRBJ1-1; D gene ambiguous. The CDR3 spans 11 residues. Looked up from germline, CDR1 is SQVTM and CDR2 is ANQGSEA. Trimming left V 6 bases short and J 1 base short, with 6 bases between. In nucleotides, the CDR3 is TGCAGCGTCGGGTCGAACACTGAAGCTTTCTTT. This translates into CSVGSNTEAFF.

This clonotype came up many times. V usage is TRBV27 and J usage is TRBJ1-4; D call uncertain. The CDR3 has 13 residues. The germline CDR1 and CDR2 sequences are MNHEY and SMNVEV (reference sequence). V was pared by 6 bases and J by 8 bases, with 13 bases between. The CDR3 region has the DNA TGTGCCAGCAGCCTCCGGGGAGGCGAAAAACTGTTTTTT. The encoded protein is CASSLRGGEKLFF.

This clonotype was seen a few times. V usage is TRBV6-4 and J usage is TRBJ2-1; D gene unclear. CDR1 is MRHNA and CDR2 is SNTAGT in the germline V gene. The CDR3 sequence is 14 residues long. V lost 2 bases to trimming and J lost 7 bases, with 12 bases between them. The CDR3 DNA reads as TGTGCCAGCAGTGACGGTTTCAATAGTAATGAGCAGTTCTTC. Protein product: CASSDGFNSNEQFF.

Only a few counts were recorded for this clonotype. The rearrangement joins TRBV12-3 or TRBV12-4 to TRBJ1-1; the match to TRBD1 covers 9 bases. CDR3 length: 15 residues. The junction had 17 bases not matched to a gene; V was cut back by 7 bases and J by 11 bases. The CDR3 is CASNHPTGGARMAFF. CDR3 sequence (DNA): TGTGCCAGCAACCATCCTACAGGGGGCGCCCGGATGGCTTTCTTT.

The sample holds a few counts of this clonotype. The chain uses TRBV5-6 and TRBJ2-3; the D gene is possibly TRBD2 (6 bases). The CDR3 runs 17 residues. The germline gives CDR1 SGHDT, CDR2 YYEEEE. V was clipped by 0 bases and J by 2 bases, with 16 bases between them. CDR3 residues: CASSLVGPGVITDTQYF. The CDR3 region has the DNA TGTGCCAGCAGCTTGGTGGGGCCGGGAGTGATCACAGATACGCAGTATTTT.

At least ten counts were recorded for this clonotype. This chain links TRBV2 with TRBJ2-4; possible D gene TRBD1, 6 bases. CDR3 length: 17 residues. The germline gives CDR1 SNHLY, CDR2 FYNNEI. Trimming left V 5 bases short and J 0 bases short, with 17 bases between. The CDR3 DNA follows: TGTGCCAGCAGTACCCACGGACAGCTCATAGCCAAAAACATTCAGTACTTC. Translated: CASSTHGQLIAKNIQYF.

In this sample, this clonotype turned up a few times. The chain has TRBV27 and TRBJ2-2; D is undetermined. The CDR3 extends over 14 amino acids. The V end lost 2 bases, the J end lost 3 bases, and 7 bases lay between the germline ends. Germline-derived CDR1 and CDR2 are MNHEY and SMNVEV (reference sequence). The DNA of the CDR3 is TGTGCCAGCAGTTTAACCCTATACACCGGGGAGCTGTTTTTT. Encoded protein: CASSLTLYTGELFF.

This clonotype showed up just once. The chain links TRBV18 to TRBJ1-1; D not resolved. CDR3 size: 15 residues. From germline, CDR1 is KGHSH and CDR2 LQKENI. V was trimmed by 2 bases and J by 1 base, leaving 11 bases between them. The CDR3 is CASSPKQGRNTEAFF. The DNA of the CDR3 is TGTGCCAGCTCACCAAAACAAGGAAGGAACACTGAAGCTTTCTTT.

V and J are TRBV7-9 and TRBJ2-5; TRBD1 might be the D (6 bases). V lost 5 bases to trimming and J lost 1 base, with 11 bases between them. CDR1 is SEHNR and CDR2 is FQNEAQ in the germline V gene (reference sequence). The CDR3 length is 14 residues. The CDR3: CASSRGGSQETQYF. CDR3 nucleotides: TGTGCCAGCAGCCGAGGGGGTAGCCAAGAGACCCAGTACTTC.

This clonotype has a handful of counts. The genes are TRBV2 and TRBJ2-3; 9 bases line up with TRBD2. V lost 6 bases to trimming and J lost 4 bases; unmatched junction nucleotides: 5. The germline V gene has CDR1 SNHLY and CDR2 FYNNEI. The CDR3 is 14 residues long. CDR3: CASRPGLAPDTQYF. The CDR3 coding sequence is TGTGCCAGCAGACCGGGACTAGCACCAGATACGCAGTATTTT.

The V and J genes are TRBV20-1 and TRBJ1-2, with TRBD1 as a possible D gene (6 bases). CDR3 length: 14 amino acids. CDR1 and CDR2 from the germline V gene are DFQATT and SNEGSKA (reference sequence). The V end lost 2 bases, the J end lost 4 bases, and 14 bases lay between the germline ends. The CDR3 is CSARPTGYGYGYTF. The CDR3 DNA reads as TGCAGTGCTAGACCCACAGGGTATGGCTATGGCTACACCTTC.

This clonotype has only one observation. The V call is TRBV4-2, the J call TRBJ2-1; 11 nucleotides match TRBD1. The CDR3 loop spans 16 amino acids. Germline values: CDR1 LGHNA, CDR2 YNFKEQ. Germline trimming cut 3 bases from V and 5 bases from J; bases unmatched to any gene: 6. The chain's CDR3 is CASSHPGQGVDNEQFF. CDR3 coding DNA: TGTGCCAGCAGCCACCCGGGACAGGGGGTAGACAATGAGCAGTTCTTC.

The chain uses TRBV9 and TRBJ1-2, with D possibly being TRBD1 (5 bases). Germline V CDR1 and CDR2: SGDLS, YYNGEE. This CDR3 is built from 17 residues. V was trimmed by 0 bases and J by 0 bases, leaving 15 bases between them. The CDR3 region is CASSVAHGADPNYGYTF. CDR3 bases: TGTGCCAGCAGCGTAGCCCACGGGGCGGACCCTAACTATGGCTACACCTTC.

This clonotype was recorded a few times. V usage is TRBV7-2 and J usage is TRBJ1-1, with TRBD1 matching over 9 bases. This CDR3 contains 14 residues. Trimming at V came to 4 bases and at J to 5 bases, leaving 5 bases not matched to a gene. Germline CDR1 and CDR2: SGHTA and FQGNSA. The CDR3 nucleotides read TGTGCCAGCAGCTGGACAGGGGTACGGACTGAAGCTTTCTTT. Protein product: CASSWTGVRTEAFF.

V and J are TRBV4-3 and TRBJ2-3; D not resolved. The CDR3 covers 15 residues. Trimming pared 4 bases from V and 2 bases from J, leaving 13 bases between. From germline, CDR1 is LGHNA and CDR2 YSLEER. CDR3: CASSRSGKNTDTQYF. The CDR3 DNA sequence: TGCGCCAGCAGCCGTTCCGGTAAAAACACAGATACGCAGTATTTT.